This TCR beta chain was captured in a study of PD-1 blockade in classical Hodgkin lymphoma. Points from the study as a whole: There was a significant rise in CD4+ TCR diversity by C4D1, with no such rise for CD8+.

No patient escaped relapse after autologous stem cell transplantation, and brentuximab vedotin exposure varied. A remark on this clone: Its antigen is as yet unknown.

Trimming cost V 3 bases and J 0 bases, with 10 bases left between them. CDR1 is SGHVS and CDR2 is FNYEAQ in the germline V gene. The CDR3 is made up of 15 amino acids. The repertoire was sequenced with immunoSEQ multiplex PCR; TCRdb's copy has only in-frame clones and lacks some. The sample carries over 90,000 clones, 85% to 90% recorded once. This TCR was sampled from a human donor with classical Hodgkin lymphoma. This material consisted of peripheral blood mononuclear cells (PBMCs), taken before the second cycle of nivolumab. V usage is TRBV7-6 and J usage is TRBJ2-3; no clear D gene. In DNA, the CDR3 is TGTGCCAGCAGCTTTTTGCCACTAAGCACAGATACGCAGTATTTT. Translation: CASSFLPLSTDTQYF.